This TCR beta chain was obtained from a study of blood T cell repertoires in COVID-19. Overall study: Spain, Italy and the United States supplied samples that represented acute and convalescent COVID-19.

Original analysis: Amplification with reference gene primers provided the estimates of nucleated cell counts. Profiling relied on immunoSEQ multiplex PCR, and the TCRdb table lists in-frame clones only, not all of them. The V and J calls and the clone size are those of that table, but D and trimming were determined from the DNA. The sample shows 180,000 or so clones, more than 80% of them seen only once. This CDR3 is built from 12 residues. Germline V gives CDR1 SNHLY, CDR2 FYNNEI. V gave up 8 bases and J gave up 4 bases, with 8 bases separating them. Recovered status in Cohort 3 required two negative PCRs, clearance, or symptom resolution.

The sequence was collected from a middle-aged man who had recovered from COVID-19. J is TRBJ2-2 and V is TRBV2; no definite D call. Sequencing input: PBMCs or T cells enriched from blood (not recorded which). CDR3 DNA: TGTGCCAGCTCCTACGGCACCGGGGAGCTGTTTTTT. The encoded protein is CASSYGTGELFF.